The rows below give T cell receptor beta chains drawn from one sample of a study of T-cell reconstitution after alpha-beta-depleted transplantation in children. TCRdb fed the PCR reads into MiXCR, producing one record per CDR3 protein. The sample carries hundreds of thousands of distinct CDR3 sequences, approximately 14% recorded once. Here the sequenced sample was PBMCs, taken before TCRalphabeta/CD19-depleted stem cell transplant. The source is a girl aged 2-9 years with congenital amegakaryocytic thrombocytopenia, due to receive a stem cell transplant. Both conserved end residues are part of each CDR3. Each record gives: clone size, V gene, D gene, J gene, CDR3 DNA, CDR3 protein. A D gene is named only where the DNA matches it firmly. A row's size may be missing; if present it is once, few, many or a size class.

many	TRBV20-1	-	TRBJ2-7	TGCAGTGCTAGGGGGGACCACAGCTCCTACGAGCAGTACTTC	CSARGDHSSYEQYF
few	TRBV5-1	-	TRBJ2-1	TGCGCCAGCAGCTTGCGGGCCTTCTACAATGAGCAGTTCTTC	CASSLRAFYNEQFF
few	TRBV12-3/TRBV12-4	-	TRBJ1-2	TGTGCCAGCAGTTTATTAGACCGGCAGAGAGGCTACACCTTC	CASSLLDRQRGYTF
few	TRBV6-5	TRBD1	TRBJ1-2	TGTGCCAGCAGTTACCGGGACAGTCGCTATGGCTACACCTTC	CASSYRDSRYGYTF
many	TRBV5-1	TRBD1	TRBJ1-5	TGCGCCAGCAGCTTCACAGGGGTTTCGGGTCAGCCCCAGCATTTT	CASSFTGVSGQPQHF
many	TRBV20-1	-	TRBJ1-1	TGCAGTGCTAGAGGGGGCGGAACCGCCGGGACATCCAACACTGAAGCTTTCTTT	CSARGGGTAGTSNTEAFF
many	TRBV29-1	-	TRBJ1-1	TGCAGCGCCCAGTCGGGGGCGAACACTGAAGCTTTCTTT	CSAQSGANTEAFF
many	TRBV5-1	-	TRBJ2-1	TGCGCCAGCAGCTTATGGGGAACGACAACACACAATGAGCAGTTCTTC	CASSLWGTTTHNEQFF
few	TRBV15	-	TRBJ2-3	TGTGCCACCAGCAGAGCTGCGGGATGGAGCCCCTACACAGATACGCAGTATTTT	CATSRAAGWSPYTDTQYF
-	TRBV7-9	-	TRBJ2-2	TGTGCCAGCAGCTATAGGGGGAAATTCACCGGGGAGCTGTTTTTT	CASSYRGKFTGELFF
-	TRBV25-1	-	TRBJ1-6	TGTGCCAGCAGTGATCGGACGGATAATTCACCCCTCCACTTT	CASSDRTDNSPLHF
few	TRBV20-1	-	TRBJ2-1	TGCAGTGCTAGTTCCGCGCTGGGTAATGAGCAGTTCTTC	CSASSALGNEQFF
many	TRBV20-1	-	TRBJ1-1	TGCAGTGCCCCAAGGGACACTGAAGCTTTCTTT	CSAPRDTEAFF
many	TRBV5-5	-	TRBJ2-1	TGTGCCAGCAGCTGGAGCTACAATGAGCAGTTCTTC	CASSWSYNEQFF
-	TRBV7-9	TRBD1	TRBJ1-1	TGTGCCAGCAGCCAACGACAGGGAATGAACACTGAAGCTTTCTTT	CASSQRQGMNTEAFF
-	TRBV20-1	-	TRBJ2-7	TGCGGTGCGCAACGACTAGGAGCGGATACTTACGAGCAGTACTTC	CGAQRLGADTYEQYF
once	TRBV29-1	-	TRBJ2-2	TGCAGCGTTACGGAATTGCGGACCGGGGAGCTGTTTTTT	CSVTELRTGELFF
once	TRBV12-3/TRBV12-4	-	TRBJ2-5	TGTGCCAGCAGTTCTCACCAGGGAAAAGAGACCCAGTACTTC	CASSSHQGKETQYF
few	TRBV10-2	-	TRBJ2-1	TGCGCCAGCAGGAGGGACGCGTTCAATGAGCAGTTCTTC	CASRRDAFNEQFF
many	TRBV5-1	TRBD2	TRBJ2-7	TGCGCCAGCAGCTTGCTAGCGGGAATGCTTTACGAGCAGTACTTC	CASSLLAGMLYEQYF
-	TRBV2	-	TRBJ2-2	TGTGCCAGGATGGACTGGAAGAACACCGGGGAGCTGTTTTTT	CARMDWKNTGELFF
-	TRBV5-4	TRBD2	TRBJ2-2	TGTGCCAGCAGCTCCCCCGGGACTAGCGGGGCTTCGAACACCGGGGAGCTGTTTTTT	CASSSPGTSGASNTGELFF
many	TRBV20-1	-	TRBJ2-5	TGCAGTGCTAGAGGGGGGGCAGGAAGGGGAGAGACCCAGTACTTC	CSARGGAGRGETQYF
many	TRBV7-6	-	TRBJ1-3	TGTGCCAGCACCCAATTGGGATCGTTGCTCCTGAGCTCTGGAAACACCATATATTTT	CASTQLGSLLLSSGNTIYF
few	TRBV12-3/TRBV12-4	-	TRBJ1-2	TGTGCCAGCAGTTCCGGGATCTATGGCTACACCTTC	CASSSGIYGYTF